A selection of T cell receptor beta chains follows, all from one sample in a study of blood T cell repertoires in COVID-19. TCRdb's table, derived via immunoSEQ multiplex PCR, lists solely in-frame clones and lacks some. This repertoire shows approximately 280,000 clones, approximately 91% found once; its top ten account for 9.4%. The sample taken for sequencing was peripheral blood. These receptors came from a man between 18 and 29 years old with active or convalescent COVID-19. Each CDR3 is given with its conserved first and last residue. A D gene is named only where the DNA matches it firmly. Only part of the rows carry a size: once, few, many, or a class if the clone is expanded.

j_call	v_call	d_call	clone_size	cdr3_aa	cdr3_nt
TRBJ1-1	TRBV4-1	-	-	CASSQVTGMGNTEAFF	TGCGCCAGCAGCCAAGTAACGGGAATGGGAAACACTGAAGCTTTCTTT
TRBJ2-3	TRBV4-1	-	few	CASSQEGRSTQYF	TGCGCCAGCAGCCAAGAGGGCAGAAGTACGCAGTATTTT
TRBJ2-7	TRBV2	-	-	CARCGWVCGIRIYEQYF	TGTGCCAGATGTGGGTGGGTCTGCGGTATTAGAATCTACGAGCAGTACTTC
TRBJ1-2	TRBV5-8	TRBD1	once	CASSPGTGGYYGYTF	TGTGCCAGCAGCCCCGGGACAGGGGGTTACTATGGCTACACCTTC
TRBJ1-6	TRBV27	-	-	CASSTTVSGSPLHF	TGTGCCAGCAGCACGACAGTCTCCGGTTCACCCCTCCACTTT
TRBJ1-2	TRBV7-2	TRBD1	-	CASSPTPNTGGYGYTF	TGTGCCAGCAGCCCAACACCAAATACAGGGGGGTATGGCTACACCTTC
TRBJ1-5	TRBV2	-	-	CASGANQPQHF	TGTGCCAGCGGGGCGAATCAGCCCCAGCATTTT
TRBJ2-3	TRBV23-1	TRBD2	-	CASSLTGTRGADTQYF	TGCGCCAGCAGTCTCACCGGGACTCGGGGGGCAGATACGCAGTATTTT
TRBJ1-2	TRBV11-2	TRBD1	-	CASSHRRDRGYGYTF	TGTGCCAGCAGCCACCGTAGGGACAGGGGATATGGCTACACCTTC
TRBJ1-5	TRBV27	-	few	CASGQSQNQPQHF	TGTGCCAGTGGACAGTCGCAGAATCAGCCCCAGCATTTT
TRBJ1-4	TRBV5-1	-	once	CASSSDRSEKLFF	TGCGCCAGCAGCTCTGACAGGTCCGAAAAACTGTTTTTT
TRBJ2-6	TRBV2	-	-	CASSDSGWYGANVLTF	TGTGCCAGCAGCGACAGTGGGTGGTATGGGGCCAACGTCCTGACTTTC
TRBJ1-3	TRBV5-1	-	-	CASSLAGGVSSGNTIYF	TGCGCCAGCAGCTTGGCCGGGGGGGTGAGCTCTGGAAACACCATATATTTT
TRBJ2-7	TRBV12-3/TRBV12-4	-	-	CASSHRGGEQYF	TGTGCCAGCAGTCACAGGGGAGGCGAGCAGTACTTC